Shown below are 6 T cell receptor beta chains from a single sample sequenced in a study of cytomegalovirus exposure and HLA in healthy donors. PCR employed 60 Vbeta and 13 Jbeta primers. The table came from immunoSEQ multiplex PCR; TCRdb's copy has only in-frame clones and leaves some out. There are over 70,000 clones in the sample; about 80% occur only once, and roughly 3% lies in the top ten. Sequencing was performed on PBMCs. The receptors were sampled from a man aged 50 to 59 in good health and CMV-seropositive.

V and J are TRBV7-6 and TRBJ2-7; TRBD2 agrees at 7 bases. Germline lookup yields CDR1 SGHVS and CDR2 FNYEAQ. The CDR3 runs to 16 residues. The ends lost 1 base at V and 0 bases at J; junction bases unmatched: 6. CDR3 bases: TGTGCCAGCAGCTTAGAGGAGCTAGCGGCCTCCTACGAGCAGTACTTC. Amino acid sequence: CASSLEELAASYEQYF.

The rearrangement uses TRBV6-5 and TRBJ1-2, with D maybe TRBD1 (5 bases). V was clipped by 3 bases and J by 2 bases, with 13 bases between them. The CDR3 runs to 15 residues. CDR1 is MNHEY, CDR2 SVGAGI, per germline. The CDR3 reads CASSYFPPGNYGYTF. The CDR3 bases are TGTGCCAGCAGTTATTTCCCCCCAGGGAACTATGGCTACACCTTC.

V gene TRBV7-9 combines with J gene TRBJ2-5; 9 positions agree with TRBD1. CDR1 and CDR2 (germline): SEHNR, FQNEAQ (reference sequence). The V and J ends lost 6 bases and 3 bases, in that order; junction bases with no gene match: 5. The CDR3 totals 14 residues. The DNA for the CDR3 is TGTGCCAGCAGTCATGGGGACAGGGAAGAGACCCAGTACTTC. Protein product: CASSHGDREETQYF.

This chain uses TRBV25-1 with TRBJ1-5; D is undetermined. The CDR3 sequence is 14 residues long. The ends were cut back, 5 bases at V and 3 bases at J, with 11 bases in the middle. CDR1 MGHDK and CDR2 SYGVNS come from the germline V gene. The CDR3 protein is CASSLGGPNQPQHF. The DNA of the CDR3 is TGTGCCAGCAGTCTTGGAGGCCCCAATCAGCCCCAGCATTTT.

As for this clone: This specimen includes other DNA sequences encoding the same CDR3. The chain couples TRBV11-3 to TRBJ2-5; D call uncertain. Trimming pared 1 base from V and 1 base from J, leaving 4 bases between. The CDR3 runs 13 residues. Looked up from germline, CDR1 is SGHNT and CDR2 is YENEEA. As DNA, the CDR3 is TGTGCCAGCAGCTTAGGGGCCCAAGAGACCCAGTACTTC. It codes for CASSLGAQETQYF.

This sequence joins TRBV5-1 and TRBJ2-3, with 7 bases matching TRBD1. The germline CDR1 and CDR2 sequences are SGHRS and YFSETQ. The CDR3 runs 15 residues. V shed 4 bases, J shed 4 bases, and the junction held 9 bases outside the gene matches. DNA of the CDR3: TGCGCCAGCAGCATAGGGGGCGCAACGGCAGATACGCAGTATTTT. Translating it yields CASSIGGATADTQYF. The entire variable domain, with the rest obtained from reference TRBV5-1 and TRBJ2-3, is as follows: KAGVTQTPRYLIKTRGQQVTLSCSPISGHRSVSWYQQTPGQGLQFLFEYFSETQRNKGNFPGRFSGRQFSNSRSEMNVSTLELGDSALYLCASSIGGATADTQYFGPGTRLTVL.